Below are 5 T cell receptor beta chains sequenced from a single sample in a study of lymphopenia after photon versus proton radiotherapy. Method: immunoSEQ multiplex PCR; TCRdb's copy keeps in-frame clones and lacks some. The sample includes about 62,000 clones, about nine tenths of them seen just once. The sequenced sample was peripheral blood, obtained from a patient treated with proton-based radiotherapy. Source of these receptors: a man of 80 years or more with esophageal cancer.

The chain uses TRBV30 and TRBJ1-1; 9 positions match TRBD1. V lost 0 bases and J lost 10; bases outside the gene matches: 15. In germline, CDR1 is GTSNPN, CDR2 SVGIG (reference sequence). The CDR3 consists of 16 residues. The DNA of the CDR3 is TGTGCCTGGAGTGTTCAGTTCGGGACAGGGACCCGGGGAGCTTTCTTT. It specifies CAWSVQFGTGTRGAFF.

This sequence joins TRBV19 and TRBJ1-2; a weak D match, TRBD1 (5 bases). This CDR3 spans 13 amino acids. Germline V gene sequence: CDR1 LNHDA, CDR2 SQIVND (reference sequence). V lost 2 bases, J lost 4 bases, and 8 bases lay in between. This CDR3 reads CASSIWGTYGYTF. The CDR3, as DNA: TGTGCCAGTAGTATATGGGGGACCTATGGCTACACCTTC.

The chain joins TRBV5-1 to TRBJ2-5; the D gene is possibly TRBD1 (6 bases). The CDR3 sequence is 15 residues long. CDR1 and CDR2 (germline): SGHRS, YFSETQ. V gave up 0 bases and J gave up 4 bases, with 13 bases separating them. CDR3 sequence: CASSLEGRGIETQYF. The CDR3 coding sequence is TGCGCCAGCAGCTTGGAGGGCAGGGGAATAGAGACCCAGTACTTC.

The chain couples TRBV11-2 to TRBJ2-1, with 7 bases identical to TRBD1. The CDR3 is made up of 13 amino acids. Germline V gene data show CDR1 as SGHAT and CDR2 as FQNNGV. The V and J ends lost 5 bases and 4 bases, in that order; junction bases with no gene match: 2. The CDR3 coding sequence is TGTGCCAGCAGCGAGGACAGGTACAATGAGCAGTTCTTC. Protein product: CASSEDRYNEQFF.

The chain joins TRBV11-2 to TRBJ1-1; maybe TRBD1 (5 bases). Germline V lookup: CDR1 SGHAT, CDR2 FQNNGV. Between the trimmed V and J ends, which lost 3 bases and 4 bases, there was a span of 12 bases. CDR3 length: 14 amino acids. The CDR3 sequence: CASSFGHSSTEAFF. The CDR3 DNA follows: TGTGCCAGCAGCTTCGGACACTCAAGCACTGAAGCTTTCTTT.